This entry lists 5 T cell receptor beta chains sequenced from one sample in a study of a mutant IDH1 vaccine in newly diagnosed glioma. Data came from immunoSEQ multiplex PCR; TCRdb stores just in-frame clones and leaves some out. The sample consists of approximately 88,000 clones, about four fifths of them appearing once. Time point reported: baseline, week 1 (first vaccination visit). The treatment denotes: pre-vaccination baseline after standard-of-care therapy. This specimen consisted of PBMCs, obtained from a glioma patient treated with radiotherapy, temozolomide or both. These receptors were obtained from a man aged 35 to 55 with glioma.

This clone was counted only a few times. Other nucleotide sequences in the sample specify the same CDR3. The CDR3 sequence: CASSLGTDTQYF. CDR3 bases: TGTGCCAGCAGCCTCGGCACAGATACGCAGTATTTT. The gene calls are TRBV7-2 and TRBJ2-3; no firm D call. Germline CDR1 and CDR2: SGHTA and FQGNSA. CDR3 length: 12 residues. Between the trimmed V and J ends, which lost 5 bases and 1 base, there was a span of 4 bases.

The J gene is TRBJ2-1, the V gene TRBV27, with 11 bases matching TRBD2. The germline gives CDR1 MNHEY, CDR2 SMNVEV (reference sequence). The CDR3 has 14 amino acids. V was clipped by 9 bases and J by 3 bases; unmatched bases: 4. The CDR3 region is CASWGTSGYNEQFF. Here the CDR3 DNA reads TGTGCCAGTTGGGGGACTAGCGGCTACAATGAGCAGTTCTTC.

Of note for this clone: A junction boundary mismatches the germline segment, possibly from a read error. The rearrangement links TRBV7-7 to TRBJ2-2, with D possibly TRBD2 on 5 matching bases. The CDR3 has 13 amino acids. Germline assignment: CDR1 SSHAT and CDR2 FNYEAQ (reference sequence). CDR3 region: CASSLWETGELFF. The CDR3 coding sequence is TGTGCTAGCAGCTTATGGGAGACCGGGGAGCTGTTTTTT.

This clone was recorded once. CDR3 DNA sequence: TGTGCCAGCAGCCAAGAGTCAGGGCCCTACGAGCAGTACTTC. Residues: CASSQESGPYEQYF. This rearrangement joins TRBV4-2 to TRBJ2-5; D possibly corresponds to TRBD1 (5 bases). The J call may be wrong; the DNA end is better matched by TRBJ2-7. Per germline, CDR1 LGHNA and CDR2 YNFKEQ. The CDR3 is made up of 14 amino acids.

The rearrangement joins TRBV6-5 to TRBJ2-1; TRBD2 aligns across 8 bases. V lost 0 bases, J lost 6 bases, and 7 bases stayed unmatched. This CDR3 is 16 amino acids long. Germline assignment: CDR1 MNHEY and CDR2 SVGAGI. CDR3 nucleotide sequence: TGTGCCAGCAGTTACTCGGGACTAGGAAGGGGCAATGAGCAGTTCTTC. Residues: CASSYSGLGRGNEQFF.